This T cell receptor (beta chain) is from a study of radiation and T cells in renal cell carcinoma. Study-wide results and limits: Without pretreatment biopsies, baseline tumor clonotype presence was undetermined.

As regards this clone: Its antigen is not identified.

Germline V gene data show CDR1 as ENHRY and CDR2 as SYGVKD. This CDR3 has 13 amino acids. The ends lost 5 bases at V and 2 bases at J; junction bases unmatched: 1. Clones were sequenced by immunoSEQ multiplex PCR, and TCRdb holds only the in-frame ones, with some missing. Among 150,000 to 200,000 clones listed, 88% were seen once. The time point is: blood 4 weeks post-SBRT, at nephrectomy. Treatment given: 15 Gy SBRT to primary tumor, nephrectomy 4 weeks later. Nephrectomy followed 15 Gy stereotactic body radiation by 4 weeks. The clonotype originates from a woman aged 50 to 65 with renal cell carcinoma. Specimen: blood, collected from a patient whose treatment included radiotherapy and nephrectomy. The chain links TRBV10-3 to TRBJ2-5; 8 bases are a match to TRBD1. CDR3 sequence: CAISQGAQETQYF. In nucleotides, the CDR3 is TGTGCCATCAGTCAGGGGGCTCAAGAGACCCAGTACTTC.